Listed below are T cell receptor beta chains from one sample, sequenced in a study of technical replicates of blood from a handful of donors. The data were produced by immunoSEQ multiplex PCR, yet TCRdb's version contains in-frame clones alone and is incomplete. The data hold 66,000 or so clones, with around 87% observed a single time. Sequencing was performed on PBMCs. These receptor sequences come from a human donor in good health. Some clones in this sample may be carry-over from other donors' samples. Each CDR3 is given with its conserved first and last residue. Each record gives: J gene, D gene, clone size, V gene, CDR3 DNA, CDR3 protein. The D gene is left open where the match is weak. Some rows have no size entry. The others give once, few or many, or a class for an expanded clone.

>TRBJ1-1|.|.|TRBV6-5
TGTGCCAGCAGTTACTCTGTGGCCGCTAGGACTGAAGCTTTCTTT
CASSYSVAARTEAFF
>TRBJ2-1|.|.|TRBV18
TGTGCCAGCTCACCTTGGACATCCGATGAGCAGTTCTTC
CASSPWTSDEQFF
>TRBJ1-3|.|.|TRBV18
TGTGCCAGCTCACCACCTGGGGCAACCGGAAACACCATATATTTT
CASSPPGATGNTIYF
>TRBJ2-1|TRBD2|.|TRBV11-2
TGTGCCAGCACTCTAGCGGATGAGCAGTTCTTC
CASTLADEQFF
>TRBJ1-6|.|.|TRBV19
TGTGCCAGTAGCCCCTCGCACAGTAATTCACCCCTCCACTTT
CASSPSHSNSPLHF
>TRBJ1-2|.|.|TRBV7-2
TGTGCCAGCAGCTTAAGGGACATGTTTAACTATGGCTACACCTTC
CASSLRDMFNYGYTF
>TRBJ2-6|TRBD1|.|TRBV10-1
TGCGCCAGCAGTGAGGAGTTGGCAGGGGGAACTCCTGGGGCCAACGTCCTGACTTTC
CASSEELAGGTPGANVLTF
>TRBJ2-2|.|few|TRBV7-2
TGTGCCAGCAGCTTATTCCCTTTCCCCGGGGAGCTGTTTTTT
CASSLFPFPGELFF
>TRBJ2-2|.|.|TRBV7-9
TGTGCCAGCATACCCAGAAAAACTAGCCAGAATTCCGGGGGGGAGCTGTTTTTT
CASIPRKTSQNSGGELFF
>TRBJ1-2|.|.|TRBV4-2
TGTGCCAGCAGCCAAGATGGGCGAGGGTCGGAGGGCTACACCTTC
CASSQDGRGSEGYTF
>TRBJ2-3|.|.|TRBV5-1
TGCGCCAGCAGCGCCGCGGGGAACTTCGCAGATACGCAGTATTTT
CASSAAGNFADTQYF
>TRBJ2-5|TRBD2|once|TRBV28
TGTGCCAGCAGTGGGGCCTCGGGAGGGGTATGGGAGACCCAGTACTTC
CASSGASGGVWETQYF
>TRBJ2-3|TRBD2|.|TRBV4-2
TGTGCCAGCAGCCAAGCTAGCGGGAGGGCCGTCACAGATACGCAGTATTTT
CASSQASGRAVTDTQYF
>TRBJ2-7|TRBD1|.|TRBV7-9
TGTGCCAGCCAGGGGGTTGGGTACGAGCAGTACTTC
CASQGVGYEQYF
>TRBJ1-5|TRBD1|.|TRBV6-5
TGTGCCAGCAGTCTTGACAGGGGGAGTCAGCCCCAGCATTTT
CASSLDRGSQPQHF
>TRBJ2-3|TRBD2|.|TRBV30
TGTGCCTGGAGTGTACTACTAGCGGGAGGCTCAGATACGCAGTATTTT
CAWSVLLAGGSDTQYF
>TRBJ1-2|.|.|TRBV5-4
TGTGCCAGCAGGGCAGGGTTCTATGGCTACACCTTC
CASRAGFYGYTF
>TRBJ2-7|TRBD1|once|TRBV23-1
TGCGCCAGCAGCCTAAAGCCTCCTTCTTATCAGGGGGCGGATTACGAGCAGTACTTC
CASSLKPPSYQGADYEQYF
>TRBJ2-2|TRBD2|.|TRBV9
TGTGCCAGCAGCGCGAGGCTAGCGGGAGGGCCAACGGGCACCGGGGAGCTGTTTTTT
CASSARLAGGPTGTGELFF